Below, 2 T cell receptor beta chains from the same sample are listed, as sequenced in a study of blood T cell repertoires in COVID-19. The protocol was immunoSEQ multiplex PCR, while the TCRdb copy is restricted to in-frame clones and leaves out a portion. The sample holds 350,000 to 400,000 clones; more than 75% are singletons and the top ten take roughly 2%. The sample comprised PBMCs or T cells enriched from blood (not recorded which). These receptors were taken from a man aged 40-49 years in a cohort exposed to, infected with or recovered from COVID-19 (not recorded which).

The rearrangement links TRBV27 to TRBJ2-1, with TRBD1 matching over 9 bases. The V segment lost 6 bases and the J segment 10 bases; nucleotides outside the gene matches: 7. Germline values: CDR1 MNHEY, CDR2 SMNVEV (reference sequence). This CDR3 has 13 residues. In DNA form, the CDR3 reads TGTGCCAGCAGCCCACAGGGGGCTGAAGAGCAGTTCTTC. Translated, it gives CASSPQGAEEQFF.

The chain carries TRBV19 and TRBJ1-5, with D perhaps matching TRBD1 (6 bases). V was cut by 7 bases and J by 0 bases, with 22 bases left in between. The CDR3 covers 18 residues. Germline V gene data show CDR1 as LNHDA and CDR2 as SQIVND (reference sequence). CDR3 DNA sequence: TGTGCCAGTACCTTAGGAATGGACAGATCCCTTAGCAATCAGCCCCAGCATTTT. Its protein is CASTLGMDRSLSNQPQHF. The whole variable domain, remainder taken from reference TRBV19 and TRBJ1-5, is DGGITQSPKYLFRKEGQNVTLSCEQNLNHDAMYWYRQDPGQGLRLIYYSQIVNDFQKGDIAEGYSVSREKKESFPLTVTSAQKNPTAFYLCASTLGMDRSLSNQPQHFGDGTRLSIL.